These 19 T cell receptor beta chains share one sample of origin, sequenced in a study of CD8 T cells in ankylosing spondylitis (dated by TCRdb to about 2017). Library preparation used 5' RACE. TCRdb names Illumina HiSeq 2500 as the instrument used. The raw public reads went through TCRdb reprocessing: fastp at Q25, MiXCR clone calling, in-frame beta chains kept. Rows are unified per CDR3 protein, each entry keeping the most common DNA and genes. This sample has a few hundred thousand distinct CDR3 sequences in its table, and 20% to 30% of those were observed once. The ten largest clones represent less than 0.75% of the sample. Sequenced material: blood, either unsorted or a sorted T cell fraction (not recorded which). The receptors stem from a male donor with ankylosing spondylitis or in good health (not recorded which).

V usage is TRBV18 and J usage is TRBJ2-6; TRBD1 aligns across 9 bases. The CDR3 consists of 20 residues. The junction had 13 bases not matched to a gene; V was cut back by 2 bases and J by 2 bases. Per the germline V gene, CDR1 is KGHSH and CDR2 is LQKENI. CDR3 sequence reads: CASSPRFLGQGFPGANVLTF. DNA for the CDR3: TGTGCCAGCTCACCAAGATTCCTGGGACAGGGTTTTCCTGGGGCCAACGTCCTGACTTTC.

This clonotype was found many times. This chain uses TRBV4-2 with TRBJ1-6; D is possibly TRBD1 (6 bases). Trimming removed 1 base from V and 6 bases from J, with 13 bases in between. From germline, CDR1 is LGHNA and CDR2 YNFKEQ. The CDR3 is 16 amino acids. CDR3 nucleotides: TGTGCCAGCAGCCAAGTGGGGGGCCCCTCTAATTCACCCCTCCACTTT. Translated: CASSQVGGPSNSPLHF.

A few counts support this clonotype. The rearrangement links TRBV20-1 to TRBJ2-5, with 10 bases that match TRBD2. After removal of 6 bases from V and 5 bases from J, the junction contained 9 bases not matched to a gene. This CDR3 contains 14 residues. Per the germline V gene, CDR1 is DFQATT and CDR2 is SNEGSKA (reference sequence). This chain's CDR3 is CSAKKSGGAETQYF. The CDR3 DNA sequence: TGCAGTGCCAAGAAGAGCGGGGGGGCGGAGACCCAGTACTTC.

The V and J genes are TRBV20-1 and TRBJ2-3; D possibly matches TRBD1 or TRBD2 (5 bases each). Germline V CDR1 and CDR2: DFQATT, SNEGSKA (reference sequence). The CDR3 consists of 17 residues. V lost 1 base and J lost 6, with 23 bases in between. The CDR3: CSARGLPPGRERDTQYF. The CDR3 coding sequence is TGCAGTGCTAGAGGCCTCCCCCCGGGCAGGGAGCGGGATACGCAGTATTTT.

This clonotype was observed many times. V usage is TRBV5-1 and J usage is TRBJ2-7; 7 positions agree with TRBD1. The CDR3 has 13 amino acids. Per germline, CDR1 SGHRS and CDR2 YFSETQ. Trimming removed 5 bases from V and 2 bases from J; junction bases left unmatched: 4. CDR3 in DNA: TGCGCCAGCAGTCCTACAGGGGCCTACGAGCAGTACTTC. Translated: CASSPTGAYEQYF. Supplemented by reference TRBV5-1 and TRBJ2-7, the full variable domain reads KAGVTQTPRYLIKTRGQQVTLSCSPISGHRSVSWYQQTPGQGLQFLFEYFSETQRNKGNFPGRFSGRQFSNSRSEMNVSTLELGDSALYLCASSPTGAYEQYFGPGTRLTVT.

This clonotype was recorded many times. At one of its ends the junction is not consistent with the germline gene, which may arise from a read error. The CDR3 protein is CVSSRQRDYEQFF. In DNA form, the CDR3 reads TGTGTCAGCAGCCGCCAGCGGGACTACGAGCAGTTCTTC. This chain links TRBV7-3 with TRBJ2-1; 7 bases fit TRBD2. The CDR3 runs to 13 residues. Germline V gene lookup returns CDR1 SGHTA and CDR2 FQGTGA.

V usage is TRBV18 and J usage is TRBJ2-7; 7 nucleotides agree with TRBD1. CDR1 and CDR2 (germline): KGHSH, LQKENI. V lost 8 bases, J lost 3 bases, and 7 bases stayed unmatched. This CDR3 has 13 amino acids. The CDR3 loop reads CASSPGQSYEQYF. CDR3 nucleotides: TGTGCCAGCAGCCCGGGACAGAGCTACGAGCAGTACTTC.

This clonotype appeared many times. The chain links TRBV12-3 or TRBV12-4 to TRBJ2-3; D gene unclear. This CDR3 comprises 14 residues. V was trimmed by 6 bases and J by 6 bases, leaving 16 bases between them. DNA for the CDR3: TGTGCCAGCAGCCCAGCCCCTAGGGTGGATACGCAGTATTTT. Translated: CASSPAPRVDTQYF.

The CDR3 loop is CASSSGLAGTSLDTQYF. CDR3 nucleotides: TGTGCCAGCAGCTCGGGACTAGCGGGGACAAGTTTAGATACGCAGTATTTT. The rearrangement joins TRBV7-2 to TRBJ2-3; 13 bases line up with TRBD2. Trimming cost V 4 bases and J 5 bases; bases outside gene matches: 9. The CDR3 consists of 17 residues. Germline V gene lookup returns CDR1 SGHTA and CDR2 FQGNSA.

Ten or more counts support this clonotype. CDR3 protein: CSAMAGVNSPLHF. The CDR3 nucleotides read TGCAGTGCTATGGCAGGGGTAAATTCACCCCTCCACTTT. The chain employs TRBV20-1 and TRBJ1-6; weak D call: TRBD1 (6 bases). This CDR3 is 13 amino acids long. V lost 4 bases to trimming and J lost 7 bases, with 11 bases between them. The germline CDR1 and CDR2 sequences are DFQATT and SNEGSKA (reference sequence).

This sequence joins TRBV12-3 or TRBV12-4 and TRBJ1-1; 10 nucleotides agree with TRBD1. The CDR3 is made up of 15 amino acids. V shed 6 bases and J 0 bases; nucleotides not matched to a gene: 4. CDR3 protein: CASRDRGFLNTEAFF. The DNA of the CDR3 is TGTGCCAGCAGGGACAGGGGGTTTTTGAACACTGAAGCTTTCTTT.

The genes are TRBV6-1 and TRBJ2-1, with D perhaps TRBD2 (6 bases). V lost 7 bases to trimming and J lost 6 bases, with 19 bases between them. Germline CDR1 MNHNS, CDR2 SASEGT. CDR3 size: 15 residues. CDR3 sequence: CASKVGPGERNEQFF. In nucleotides, the CDR3 is TGTGCCAGCAAGGTAGGACCGGGGGAGCGCAATGAGCAGTTCTTC.

The chain's CDR3 is CASSQERGGETQYF. The CDR3 DNA reads as TGTGCCAGCAGTCAGGAGAGGGGTGGGGAGACCCAGTACTTC. The rearrangement joins TRBV12-3 or TRBV12-4 to TRBJ2-5, with D perhaps being TRBD1 or TRBD2 (5 bases each). V was cut by 5 bases and J by 5 bases, with 15 bases left in between. This CDR3 is built from 14 residues.

This clonotype was counted only a few times. The rearrangement links TRBV6-5 to TRBJ2-7, with no clear D. This CDR3 comprises 14 residues. Germline CDR1 reads MNHEY; CDR2 reads SVGAGI. V dropped 2 bases and J dropped 6 bases, with 14 bases sitting between them. CDR3 sequence: CASSYGQTRGEQYF. The CDR3 coding sequence is TGTGCCAGCAGTTACGGGCAAACCCGCGGCGAGCAGTACTTC.

This clonotype was counted many times. The rearrangement joins TRBV6-1 to TRBJ1-3; no clear D. Trimming took off 5 bases at V and 3 bases at J, with 11 bases between the two ends. Germline V gene sequence: CDR1 MNHNS, CDR2 SASEGT. This CDR3 has 14 amino acids. The CDR3 spells CASSITSDGNTIYF. CDR3 nucleotide sequence: TGTGCCAGCAGTATAACATCTGATGGAAACACCATATATTTT.

This clonotype was recorded at least ten times. V is TRBV7-9 and J is TRBJ2-3, with D unclear. V gave up 3 bases and J gave up 5 bases, with 12 bases separating them. In germline, CDR1 is SEHNR, CDR2 FQNEAQ (reference sequence). CDR3 length: 14 amino acids. The DNA of the CDR3 is TGTGCCAGCAGCTTGAACATCGCCTTAGATACGCAGTATTTT. Protein sequence: CASSLNIALDTQYF.

This chain connects TRBV12-3 or TRBV12-4 to TRBJ1-5; no definite D call. The CDR3 totals 13 residues. V was pared by 7 bases and J by 9 bases, with 16 bases between. This chain's CDR3 is CASTPRRFGPQHF. The CDR3 bases are TGTGCCAGCACCCCTCGGAGGTTTGGGCCCCAGCATTTT.

This chain uses TRBV12-3 or TRBV12-4 with TRBJ2-2; D unclear. The CDR3 consists of 12 residues. Trimming took off 9 bases at V and 4 bases at J, with 9 bases between the two ends. The CDR3: CASLRGTGELFF. The CDR3, as DNA: TGTGCCAGTCTACGTGGCACCGGGGAGCTGTTTTTT.

This chain links TRBV3-1 with TRBJ2-5; TRBD2 aligns across 9 bases. Looked up from germline, CDR1 is LGHDT and CDR2 is YNNKEL (reference sequence). V lost 0 bases and J lost 4; bases outside the gene matches: 12. The length of the CDR3 is 18 residues. CDR3 DNA sequence: TGTGCCAGCAGCCAAGAAAACGGGGCTAGCGGGGTGTCAGAGACCCAGTACTTC. Translation: CASSQENGASGVSETQYF.